What follows is one T cell receptor (beta chain) and its context. Since all of the isolated RNA was reverse transcribed, expressed TCRB transcripts were what got sequenced. The assay was immunoSEQ multiplex PCR, and TCRdb's table has in-frame clones only and misses some. The sample includes about 150,000 clones, around 8.7% of them seen just once. V dropped 6 bases and J dropped 9; count of bases not matched to a gene: 14. The CDR3 has 16 residues. Germline V CDR1 and CDR2: SNHLY, FYNNEI. The data derive from a study of beta chain features in type 1 diabetes. V and J are TRBV2 and TRBJ1-6; 7 nucleotides agree with TRBD1. This sequence originates from a man aged 18 to 30 in good health. The sequencing sample was made of central memory CD4+ T cells from blood. The CDR3 spells CASRPTTGRLGSPLHF. The CDR3 DNA sequence: TGTGCCAGCAGGCCGACGACAGGGAGGCTAGGTTCACCCCTCCACTTT.